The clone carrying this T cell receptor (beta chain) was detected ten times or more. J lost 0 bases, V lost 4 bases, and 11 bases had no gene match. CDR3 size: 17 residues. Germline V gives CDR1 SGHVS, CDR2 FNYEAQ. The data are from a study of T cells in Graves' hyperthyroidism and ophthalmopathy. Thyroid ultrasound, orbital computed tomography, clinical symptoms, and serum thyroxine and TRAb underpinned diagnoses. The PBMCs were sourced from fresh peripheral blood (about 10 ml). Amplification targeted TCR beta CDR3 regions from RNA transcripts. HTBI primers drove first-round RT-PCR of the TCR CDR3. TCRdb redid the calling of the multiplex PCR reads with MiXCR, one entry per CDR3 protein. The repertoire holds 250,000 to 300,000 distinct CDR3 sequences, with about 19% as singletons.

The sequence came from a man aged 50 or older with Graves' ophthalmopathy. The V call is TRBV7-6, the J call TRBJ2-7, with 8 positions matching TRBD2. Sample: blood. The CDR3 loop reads CASSSAWSGSLSYEQYF. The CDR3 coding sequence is TGTGCCAGCAGCTCCGCCTGGAGCGGGAGCCTCTCCTACGAGCAGTACTTC.